This TCR beta chain was obtained from a study of response to subunit inactivated influenza vaccine. Study-wide points: After each seasonal influenza vaccination, few new T cells are recruited, the authors suggested.

TCRdb recomputed calls from the RT-PCR reads with MiXCR, one row per CDR3 protein. Among 550,000 to 800,000 distinct CDR3 sequences, approximately 14% were seen once, and the ten largest hold about 9.9%. Turning to this clonotype: Its antigen is undetermined.

CDR1 is SQVTM and CDR2 is ANQGSEA in the germline V gene. This CDR3 is 14 amino acids long. V shed 1 base and J 5 bases; nucleotides not matched to a gene: 6. The clonotype originates from a man aged 50 to 60 who received an inactivated influenza vaccine. The chain carries TRBV29-1 and TRBJ2-5, with 8 bases lining up with TRBD1. This specimen consisted of PBMCs from blood, obtained 11 to 12 days after vaccination. The DNA for the CDR3 is TGCAGCGTTGAAGCCAGGGGGCGCGTTGAGACCCAGTACTTC. Translated: CSVEARGRVETQYF.